Listed below are T cell receptor beta chains from one sample, sequenced in a study of cytotoxic CD8 clonotypes in ibrutinib-treated CLL. Clones were sequenced by immunoSEQ multiplex PCR, and TCRdb holds only the in-frame ones, with some missing. The data contain about 270,000 clones, 70% to 80% of them singletons. The specimen was PBMCs, collected at disease progression, from a patient treated with ibrutinib. All receptors derive from a human donor with chronic lymphocytic leukemia. Both conserved end residues are part of each CDR3. The D gene is left open where the match is weak. Rows give clone size only sometimes, using once, few, many, or a class for an expanded clone.

abundance | j_gene | d_gene | v_gene | CDR3aa | CDR3nt
- | TRBJ1-5 | - | TRBV6-1 | CASSPPRGGRQPQHF | TGTGCCAGCAGCCCGCCACGTGGGGGTCGTCAGCCCCAGCATTTT
- | TRBJ1-2 | - | TRBV5-1 | CASRRGSISGYTF | TGCGCCAGCAGGCGGGGCTCTATCTCTGGCTACACCTTC
- | TRBJ2-3 | - | TRBV29-1 | CSADGFSTDTQYF | TGCAGCGCCGACGGGTTTAGCACAGATACGCAGTATTTT
once | TRBJ2-3 | TRBD2 | TRBV28 | CAIAAGASTDTQYF | TGTGCCATCGCAGCGGGAGCTAGCACAGATACGCAGTATTTT
- | TRBJ1-2 | - | TRBV10-3 | CAIGRVNYGYTF | TGTGCCATCGGGAGGGTAAACTATGGCTACACCTTC
- | TRBJ2-7 | - | TRBV29-1 | CSVEDRDLSYEQYF | TGCAGCGTTGAAGATCGGGACTTATCCTACGAGCAGTACTTC
- | TRBJ2-5 | TRBD2 | TRBV10-3 | CAISDIGEGRTQYF | TGTGCCATCAGTGACATAGGGGAGGGACGAACCCAGTACTTC
- | TRBJ1-2 | - | TRBV29-1 | CSVRDPGSGGYTF | TGCAGCGTCCGGGACCCGGGGTCGGGTGGCTACACCTTC
- | TRBJ1-2 | TRBD1 | TRBV6-7 | CASSYPDRGGGYTF | TGTGCCAGCAGTTACCCGGACAGGGGAGGTGGCTACACCTTC
once | TRBJ2-1 | - | TRBV5-1 | CASSLWGRVNEQFF | TGCGCCAGCAGCTTGTGGGGACGAGTCAATGAGCAGTTCTTC
- | TRBJ1-5 | - | TRBV19 | CASSGQFNQPQHF | TGTGCCAGTAGCGGACAGTTCAATCAGCCCCAGCATTTT
- | TRBJ2-1 | TRBD2 | TRBV7-2 | CASSSHGTSGGNEQFF | TGTGCCAGCAGCTCCCACGGGACTAGCGGGGGAAATGAGCAGTTCTTC
- | TRBJ2-1 | TRBD1 | TRBV9 | CASSARQGARNEQFF | TGTGCCAGCAGCGCCCGACAGGGGGCACGGAATGAGCAGTTCTTC
once | TRBJ1-6 | - | TRBV7-3 | CASSEVLGRGSPLHF | TGTGCCAGCAGCGAGGTTTTGGGCAGGGGCTCACCCCTCCACTTT
- | TRBJ2-2 | - | TRBV5-1 | CASSQDTLNTGELFF | TGCGCCAGCAGCCAAGACACCCTGAACACCGGGGAGCTGTTTTTT
- | TRBJ2-3 | - | TRBV4-1 | CASSQGSLKTDTQYF | TGCGCCAGCAGCCAGGGTAGCTTAAAGACAGATACGCAGTATTTT
once | TRBJ2-7 | TRBD2 | TRBV13 | CASSGTGNRTSGGQVGLDEQYF | TGTGCCAGCAGCGGCACAGGGAACAGGACTAGCGGGGGGCAGGTCGGACTTGACGAGCAGTACTTC
few | TRBJ1-2 | - | TRBV7-3 | CASSPGRLYGYTF | TGTGCCAGCAGCCCGGGACGGCTCTATGGCTACACCTTC
- | TRBJ1-2 | - | TRBV10-2 | CASSESQRPYGYTF | TGCGCCAGCAGTGAGTCGCAGAGACCCTATGGCTACACCTTC
- | TRBJ1-3 | TRBD1 | TRBV7-9 | CASSARQGSSTIYF | TGTGCCAGCAGCGCCCGACAGGGGTCGAGCACCATATATTTT
few | TRBJ2-2 | - | TRBV5-1 | CASSLRSTGELFF | TGCGCCAGCAGCTTGAGGTCCACCGGGGAGCTGTTTTTT
- | TRBJ2-7 | TRBD2 | TRBV13 | CASSPGTSSYEQYF | TGTGCCAGCAGCCCCGGGACTAGCTCCTACGAGCAGTACTTC
- | TRBJ2-1 | TRBD2 | TRBV7-3 | CASSLAGGPREQFF | TGTGCCAGCAGCTTAGCGGGAGGGCCTCGGGAGCAGTTCTTC
- | TRBJ2-2 | - | TRBV9 | CASSAQWGNTGELFF | TGTGCCAGCAGCGCCCAGTGGGGCAACACCGGGGAGCTGTTTTTT
- | TRBJ1-1 | - | TRBV7-9 | CASSLVTGPMNTEAFF | TGTGCCAGCAGCTTAGTGACAGGTCCCATGAACACTGAAGCTTTCTTT